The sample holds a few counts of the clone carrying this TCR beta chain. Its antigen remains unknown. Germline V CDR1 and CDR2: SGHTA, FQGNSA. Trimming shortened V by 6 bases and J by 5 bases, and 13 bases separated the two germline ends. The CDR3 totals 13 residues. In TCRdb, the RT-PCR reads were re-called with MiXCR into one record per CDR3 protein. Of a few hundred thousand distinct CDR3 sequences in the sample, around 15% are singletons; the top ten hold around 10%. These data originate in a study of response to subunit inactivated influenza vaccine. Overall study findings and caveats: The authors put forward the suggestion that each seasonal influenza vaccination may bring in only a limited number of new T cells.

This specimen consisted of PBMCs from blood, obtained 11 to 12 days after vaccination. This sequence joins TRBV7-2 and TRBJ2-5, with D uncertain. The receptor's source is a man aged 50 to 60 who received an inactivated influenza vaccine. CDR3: CASSQISRETQYF. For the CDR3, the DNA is TGTGCCAGCAGTCAAATCTCAAGGGAGACCCAGTACTTC.